This T cell receptor beta chain was captured in a study of glioma-infiltrating T cells after dendritic cell vaccination. On the study more broadly: Autologous tumor lysate was loaded overnight onto monocyte-derived dendritic cells grown seven days with IL-4 and GM-CSF.

The CDR3 sequence is 12 residues long. The germline V and J ends were trimmed by 6 bases and 3 bases, with 8 bases remaining between them. The germline CDR1 and CDR2 sequences are SQVTM and ANQGSEA. The method was immunoSEQ multiplex PCR; TCRdb's version includes in-frame clones alone and lacks a portion of them. The table has over 55,000 clones, 81% seen once. All glioblastoma patients lacked an isocitrate dehydrogenase mutation. Sample: blood, taken before dendritic cell vaccination. The sequence was obtained from a human donor with glioblastoma. The chain links TRBV29-1 to TRBJ2-2; a possible D gene is TRBD2 (5 bases). The CDR3 DNA is TGCAGCGTAAGGACTGACACCGGGGAGCTGTTTTTT. This translates into CSVRTDTGELFF.